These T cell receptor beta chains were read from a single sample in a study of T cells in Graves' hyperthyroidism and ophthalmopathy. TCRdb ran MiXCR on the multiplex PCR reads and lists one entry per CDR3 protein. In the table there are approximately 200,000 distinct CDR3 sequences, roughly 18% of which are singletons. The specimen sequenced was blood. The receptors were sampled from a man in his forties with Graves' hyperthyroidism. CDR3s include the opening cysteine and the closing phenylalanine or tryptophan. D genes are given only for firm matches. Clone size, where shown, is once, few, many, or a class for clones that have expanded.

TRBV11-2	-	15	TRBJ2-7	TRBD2	CASSSGTSGLYEQYF	TGTGCCAGCAGCTCCGGGACTAGCGGTCTCTACGAGCAGTACTTC
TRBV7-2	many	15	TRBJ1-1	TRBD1	CASSLGPRGTTEAFF	TGTGCCAGCAGCTTAGGCCCCAGGGGGACTACTGAAGCTTTCTTT
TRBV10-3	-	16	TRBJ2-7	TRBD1	CAISAKPGQGPYEQYF	TGTGCCATCAGCGCCAAACCGGGACAGGGGCCCTACGAGCAGTACTTC
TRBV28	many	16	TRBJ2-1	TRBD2	CASSPSGGGAYNEQFF	TGTGCCAGCAGTCCCTCGGGCGGGGGGGCCTACAATGAGCAGTTCTTC
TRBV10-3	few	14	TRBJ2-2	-	CAISDLQNTGELFF	TGTGCCATCAGTGACTTACAGAACACCGGGGAGCTGTTTTTT
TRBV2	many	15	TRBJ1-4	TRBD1	CASSETGSTNEKLFF	TGTGCCAGCAGTGAGACAGGGTCAACTAATGAAAAACTGTTTTTT
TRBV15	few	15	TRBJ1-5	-	CATSRGSGANQPQHF	TGTGCCACCAGCAGAGGATCAGGGGCAAATCAGCCCCAGCATTTT
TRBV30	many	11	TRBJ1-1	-	CAWSVVTEAFF	TGTGCCTGGAGTGTAGTCACTGAAGCTTTCTTT
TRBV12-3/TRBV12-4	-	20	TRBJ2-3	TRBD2	CASSLSPGLAGGPSTDTQYF	TGTGCCAGCAGTTTAAGCCCGGGGTTAGCGGGGGGGCCTAGCACAGATACGCAGTATTTT
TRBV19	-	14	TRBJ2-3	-	CASSTLFGTDTQYF	TGTGCCAGTAGTACCCTATTCGGCACCGATACGCAGTATTTT
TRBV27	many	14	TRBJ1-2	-	CASSYRQGNYGYTF	TGTGCCAGCAGTTACAGGCAAGGAAACTATGGCTACACCTTC
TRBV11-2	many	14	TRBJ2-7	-	CASSLGRDSYEQYF	TGTGCCAGCAGCTTAGGGAGGGACAGCTACGAGCAGTACTTC
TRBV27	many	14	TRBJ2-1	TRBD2	CASTRTSGVGEQFF	TGTGCCAGCACTCGGACTAGCGGGGTGGGTGAGCAGTTCTTC
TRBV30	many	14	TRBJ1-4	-	CAGYSRSTNEKLFF	TGTGCCGGGTACAGCCGCTCAACTAATGAAAAACTGTTTTTT
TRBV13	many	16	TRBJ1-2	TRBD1	CASSLGLDRGSRGYTF	TGTGCCAGCAGCTTAGGGTTGGACAGGGGATCGAGGGGCTACACCTTC
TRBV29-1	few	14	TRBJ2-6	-	CSVVGTSGANVLTF	TGCAGCGTTGTGGGGACCTCTGGGGCCAACGTCCTGACTTTC
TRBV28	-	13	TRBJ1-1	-	CASYGDMNTEAFF	TGTGCCAGCTACGGCGACATGAACACTGAAGCTTTCTTT
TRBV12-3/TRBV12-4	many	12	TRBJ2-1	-	CATRAENNEQFF	TGTGCCACCCGGGCGGAAAACAATGAGCAGTTCTTC
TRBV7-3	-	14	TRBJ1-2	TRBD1	CASSQRDSSYGYTF	TGTGCCAGCAGCCAACGGGACAGTTCCTATGGCTACACCTTC
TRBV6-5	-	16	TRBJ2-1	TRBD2	CASSYSNSGGANEQFF	TGTGCCAGCAGTTACTCTAATAGCGGGGGGGCCAATGAGCAGTTCTTC
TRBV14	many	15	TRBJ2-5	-	CASSQVTGLQETQYF	TGTGCCAGCAGCCAAGTTACAGGGTTACAAGAGACCCAGTACTTC
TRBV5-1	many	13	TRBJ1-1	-	CASSDDGNTEAFF	TGCGCCAGCAGCGATGACGGGAACACTGAAGCTTTCTTT
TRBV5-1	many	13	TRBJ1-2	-	CASSLDEAYGYTF	TGCGCCAGCAGCTTGGATGAGGCGTATGGCTACACCTTC
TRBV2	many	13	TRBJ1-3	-	CASSEEGGNTIYF	TGTGCCAGCAGTGAAGAGGGTGGAAACACCATATATTTT
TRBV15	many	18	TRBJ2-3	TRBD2	CATSRDRGWLAAKDTQYF	TGTGCCACCAGCAGAGATAGAGGCTGGCTAGCGGCGAAAGATACGCAGTATTTT
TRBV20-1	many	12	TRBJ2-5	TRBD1	CSAWGQGETQYF	TGCAGTGCTTGGGGACAGGGAGAGACCCAGTACTTC
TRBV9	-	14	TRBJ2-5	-	CASSVEERVETQYF	TGTGCCAGCAGCGTAGAGGAGAGGGTTGAGACCCAGTACTTC
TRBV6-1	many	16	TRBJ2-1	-	CASRGGGSSSYNEQFF	TGTGCCAGCAGGGGTGGTGGCTCGAGCTCCTACAATGAGCAGTTCTTC
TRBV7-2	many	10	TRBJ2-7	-	CASSGSEQYF	TGTGCCAGCAGCGGTAGCGAGCAGTACTTC
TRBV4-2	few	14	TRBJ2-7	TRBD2	CASSQGGGGYEQYF	TGTGCCAGCAGCCAAGGCGGGGGGGGATACGAGCAGTACTTC
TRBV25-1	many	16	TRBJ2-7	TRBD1	CASSAKTGASSYEQYF	TGTGCCAGCAGTGCCAAGACAGGGGCGAGCTCCTACGAGCAGTACTTC
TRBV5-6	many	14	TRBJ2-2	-	CASSLARGVGELFF	TGTGCCAGCAGCTTGGCCCGCGGGGTCGGGGAGCTGTTTTTT
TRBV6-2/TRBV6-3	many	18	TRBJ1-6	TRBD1	CASTPVTTSGQLRSPLHF	TGTGCCAGCACCCCGGTTACGACGTCGGGACAGCTTAGATCACCCCTCCACTTT
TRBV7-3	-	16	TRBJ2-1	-	CASSSEAESSYNEQFF	TGTGCCAGCAGCTCCGAAGCGGAGAGCTCCTACAATGAGCAGTTCTTC
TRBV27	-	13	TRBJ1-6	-	CASSERINSPLHF	TGTGCCAGCAGTGAGCGCATTAATTCACCCCTCCACTTT
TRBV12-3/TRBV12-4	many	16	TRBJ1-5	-	CASRGRQANSNQPQHF	TGTGCCAGCAGAGGTCGACAGGCCAATAGCAATCAGCCCCAGCATTTT
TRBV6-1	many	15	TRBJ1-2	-	CASSEGGAPGYGYTF	TGTGCCAGCAGTGAAGGAGGCGCCCCTGGATATGGCTACACCTTC
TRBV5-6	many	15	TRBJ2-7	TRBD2	CASTLLAGVLNEQYF	TGTGCCAGCACCTTACTAGCGGGGGTCCTGAACGAGCAGTACTTC
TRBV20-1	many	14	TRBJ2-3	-	CSAVTGGQRDTQYF	TGCAGTGCTGTAACGGGGGGCCAGAGAGATACGCAGTATTTT
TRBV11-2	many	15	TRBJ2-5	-	CASSLVYRHQETQYF	TGTGCCAGCAGCTTAGTATACAGGCACCAAGAGACCCAGTACTTC
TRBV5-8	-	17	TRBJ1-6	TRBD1	CASSLDGTGWNNSPLHF	TGTGCCAGCAGCTTGGACGGGACAGGGTGGAATAATTCACCCCTCCACTTT
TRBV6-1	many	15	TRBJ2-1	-	CASSLDHPEYNEQFF	TGTGCCAGCAGTCTAGACCATCCCGAATACAATGAGCAGTTCTTC
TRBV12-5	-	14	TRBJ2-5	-	CASGLGDPTETQYF	TGTGCTAGTGGTTTGGGGGACCCGACAGAGACCCAGTACTTC
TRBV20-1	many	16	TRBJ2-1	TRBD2	CSASATPERGGNEQFF	TGCAGTGCTAGCGCAACCCCTGAGCGGGGGGGGAATGAGCAGTTCTTC
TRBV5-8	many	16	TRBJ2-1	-	CASSIGRGDPYNEQFF	TGTGCCAGCAGCATTGGCCGCGGGGACCCGTACAATGAGCAGTTCTTC
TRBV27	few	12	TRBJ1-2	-	CASSPNRGGYTF	TGTGCCAGCAGTCCCAACAGAGGGGGCTACACCTTC
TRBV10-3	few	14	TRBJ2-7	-	CAISLGGGADEQYF	TGTGCCATCAGCCTGGGGGGGGGGGCCGACGAGCAGTACTTC
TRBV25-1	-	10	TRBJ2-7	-	CAPEWGEQYF	TGTGCCCCGGAGTGGGGGGAGCAGTACTTC
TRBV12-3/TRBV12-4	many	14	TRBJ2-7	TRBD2	CASSSTSGPYKQYF	TGTGCCAGCAGTTCGACTAGCGGGCCCTACAAGCAGTACTTC
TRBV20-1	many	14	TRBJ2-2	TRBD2	CSAATSAGTGELFF	TGCAGTGCCGCGACTAGCGCGGGCACCGGGGAGCTGTTTTTT
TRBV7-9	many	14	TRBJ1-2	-	CASSLGTPNYGYTF	TGTGCCAGCAGCTTGGGGACACCCAACTATGGCTACACCTTC